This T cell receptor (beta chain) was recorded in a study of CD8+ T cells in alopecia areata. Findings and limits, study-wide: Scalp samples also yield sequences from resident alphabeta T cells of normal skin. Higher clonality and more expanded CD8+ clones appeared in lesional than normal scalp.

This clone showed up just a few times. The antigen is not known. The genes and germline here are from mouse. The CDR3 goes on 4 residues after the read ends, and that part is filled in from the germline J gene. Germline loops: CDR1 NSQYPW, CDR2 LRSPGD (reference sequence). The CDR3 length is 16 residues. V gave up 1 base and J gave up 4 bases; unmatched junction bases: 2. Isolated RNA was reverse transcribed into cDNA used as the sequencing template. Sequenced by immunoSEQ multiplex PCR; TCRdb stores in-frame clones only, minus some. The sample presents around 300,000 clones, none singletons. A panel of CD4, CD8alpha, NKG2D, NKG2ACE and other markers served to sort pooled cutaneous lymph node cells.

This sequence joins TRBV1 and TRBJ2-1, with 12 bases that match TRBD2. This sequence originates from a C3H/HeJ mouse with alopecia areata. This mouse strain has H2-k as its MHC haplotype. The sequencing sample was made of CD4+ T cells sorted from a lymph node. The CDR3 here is CTCSAGTGGDYAEQFF. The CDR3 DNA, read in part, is TGCACCTGCAGTGCAGGGACTGGGGGGGATTATGCT.